This TCR beta chain was obtained from a study of CD8+ T cells in alopecia areata. RNA extraction and reverse transcription yielded cDNA as sequencing template. Using immunoSEQ multiplex PCR, the repertoire was profiled, and TCRdb retains in-frame clones only, with some absent. The table has fewer than 250,000 clones, roughly 57% seen once. Trimming removed 6 bases from V and 5 bases from J; junction bases left unmatched: 21. This CDR3 region has 19 residues. CDR1 is SGHAT and CDR2 is FQNNGV in the germline V gene. The source is a human donor with alopecia areata. The chain uses TRBV11-2 and TRBJ2-1; TRBD2 matches at 8 bases. The source material was CD4+ T cells sorted from blood, sampled at week 0. CDR3 region: CASSRRGSGILLGNNEQFF. The CDR3 nucleotides are TGTGCCAGCAGTCGCCGGGGTAGCGGGATCCTTTTGGGAAACAATGAGCAGTTCTTC.